The entry that follows covers one TCR beta chain sequence. Use of 60 Vbeta and 13 Jbeta primers characterized the PCR. Generated by immunoSEQ multiplex PCR, the TCRdb table keeps only in-frame clones and is missing some. The table includes 60,000 to 70,000 clones, 60% to 80% detected once. The trim removed 5 bases at V and 4 bases at J, leaving 3 bases unmatched. Germline V gene data show CDR1 as LNHDA and CDR2 as SQIVND (reference sequence). This CDR3 region has 13 residues. This entry belongs to a study of cytomegalovirus exposure and HLA in healthy donors. The rearrangement joins TRBV19 to TRBJ1-2; 8 bases match TRBD1. The specimen sequenced was PBMCs. The sequence was obtained from a male donor in good health and CMV-seropositive. The CDR3 spells CASSLDRAYGYTF. DNA for the CDR3: TGTGCCAGTAGTCTGGACAGGGCCTATGGCTACACCTTC.